The rows below give T cell receptor beta chains drawn from one sample of a study of cytomegalovirus exposure and HLA in healthy donors. Method: immunoSEQ multiplex PCR; TCRdb's copy keeps in-frame clones and lacks some. The sample records roughly 160,000 clones, around 75% being singletons. Sequences were obtained from PBMCs. These receptors came from a male donor in good health and CMV-seronegative. Each CDR3 is given with its conserved first and last residue. D genes are given only for firm matches. Part of the rows lack a size; the others show once, few, many or a class for expanded clones.

v_call: TRBV4-1
clone_size: NA
j_call: TRBJ2-2
d_call: TRBD2
cdr3_nt: TGCGCCAGCAGCCACGGGGGGACCGGGGAGCTGTTTTTT
cdr3_aa: CASSHGGTGELFF

v_call: TRBV19
clone_size: NA
j_call: TRBJ1-5
d_call: TRBD1
cdr3_nt: TGTGCCAGTAGGGGACAGGGGGCCGATCAGCCCCAGCATTTT
cdr3_aa: CASRGQGADQPQHF

v_call: TRBV7-2
clone_size: once
j_call: TRBJ2-1
d_call: NA
cdr3_nt: TGTGCCAGCAGCAAAGCGCTGATATACGACTACAATGAGCAGTTCTTC
cdr3_aa: CASSKALIYDYNEQFF

v_call: TRBV19
clone_size: few
j_call: TRBJ1-2
d_call: TRBD1
cdr3_nt: TGTGCCAGTAGTATCTTCTCGACAGGGGCAAACTATGGCTACACCTTC
cdr3_aa: CASSIFSTGANYGYTF

v_call: TRBV20-1
clone_size: NA
j_call: TRBJ1-5
d_call: NA
cdr3_nt: TGCAGTGCCACCGGTCAGCCCCAGCATTTT
cdr3_aa: CSATGQPQHF

v_call: TRBV18
clone_size: once
j_call: TRBJ2-3
d_call: TRBD1
cdr3_nt: TGTGCCAGCTCACCTAGACAGGGTGGGACAGATACGCAGTATTTT
cdr3_aa: CASSPRQGGTDTQYF

v_call: TRBV18
clone_size: NA
j_call: TRBJ2-7
d_call: NA
cdr3_nt: TGTGCCAGCTCACCGATCGCGGGACAGACCTACGAGCAGTACTTC
cdr3_aa: CASSPIAGQTYEQYF

v_call: TRBV18
clone_size: NA
j_call: TRBJ1-4
d_call: NA
cdr3_nt: TGTGCCAGCTCACTTACCTTAGCAACTAATGAAAAACTGTTTTTT
cdr3_aa: CASSLTLATNEKLFF

v_call: TRBV4-1
clone_size: few
j_call: TRBJ2-1
d_call: TRBD2
cdr3_nt: TGCGCCAGCAGCCAAGATGCTAGCGGGGGGCGGAATGAGCAGTTCTTC
cdr3_aa: CASSQDASGGRNEQFF

v_call: TRBV7-6
clone_size: NA
j_call: TRBJ1-1
d_call: NA
cdr3_nt: TGTGCCAGCAGCCCTAGGAAAGGCCGGGGGGCGCTACTGGACACTGAAGCTTTCTTT
cdr3_aa: CASSPRKGRGALLDTEAFF

v_call: TRBV27
clone_size: NA
j_call: TRBJ1-5
d_call: NA
cdr3_nt: TGTGCCAGCAGTTTATCGTATTCGGGGGGCAATCAGCCCCAGCATTTT
cdr3_aa: CASSLSYSGGNQPQHF

v_call: TRBV5-1
clone_size: NA
j_call: TRBJ2-1
d_call: NA
cdr3_nt: TGCGCCAGCAGCTTTGTGGCCCGGAGGGGTCCCAATGAGCAGTTCTTC
cdr3_aa: CASSFVARRGPNEQFF

v_call: TRBV5-1
clone_size: NA
j_call: TRBJ1-1
d_call: TRBD1
cdr3_nt: TGCGCCAGCCGAGAGGGGGCTTGGAGTGAAGCTTTCTTT
cdr3_aa: CASREGAWSEAFF

v_call: TRBV11-2
clone_size: NA
j_call: TRBJ2-5
d_call: TRBD2
cdr3_nt: TGTGCCAGCAGCTTAGGGGTCGCGGGGGGCCGGGAAGAGACCCAGTACTTC
cdr3_aa: CASSLGVAGGREETQYF

v_call: TRBV5-8
clone_size: NA
j_call: TRBJ1-5
d_call: TRBD1
cdr3_nt: TGTGCCAGCAGCTTGGTCCAGGGGGGACGGAGCAATCAGCCCCAGCATTTT
cdr3_aa: CASSLVQGGRSNQPQHF

v_call: TRBV5-1
clone_size: NA
j_call: TRBJ1-1
d_call: NA
cdr3_nt: TGCGCCAGCAGCTTGAGAGAAATGAACACTGAAGCTTTCTTT
cdr3_aa: CASSLREMNTEAFF

v_call: TRBV7-9
clone_size: NA
j_call: TRBJ1-1
d_call: NA
cdr3_nt: TGTGCCAGCAGCTTTACAGGGAAGCCTGAAGCTTTCTTT
cdr3_aa: CASSFTGKPEAFF

v_call: TRBV5-1
clone_size: NA
j_call: TRBJ2-5
d_call: NA
cdr3_nt: TGCGCCAGCAGCCCGGCGGGACCCTACCCCCAAGAGACCCAGTACTTC
cdr3_aa: CASSPAGPYPQETQYF

v_call: TRBV5-1
clone_size: NA
j_call: TRBJ1-1
d_call: NA
cdr3_nt: TGCGCCAGCAGCTTGGAAGGGTCACCGAGGGTCACTGAAGCTTTCTTT
cdr3_aa: CASSLEGSPRVTEAFF

v_call: TRBV25-1
clone_size: once
j_call: TRBJ2-2
d_call: TRBD1
cdr3_nt: TGTGCCAGCAGTGATCCAGGACAGGGGACCGGGGAGCTGTTTTTT
cdr3_aa: CASSDPGQGTGELFF

v_call: TRBV6-5
clone_size: NA
j_call: TRBJ2-7
d_call: TRBD1
cdr3_nt: TGTGCCAGCAGGGGGTGGACAGGCCAGGGCGAGCAGTACTTC
cdr3_aa: CASRGWTGQGEQYF

v_call: TRBV7-6
clone_size: NA
j_call: TRBJ1-2
d_call: TRBD1
cdr3_nt: TGTGCCAGCAGCACCGGACAGGGAGAGGACTATGGCTACACCTTC
cdr3_aa: CASSTGQGEDYGYTF

v_call: TRBV5-4
clone_size: few
j_call: TRBJ1-1
d_call: NA
cdr3_nt: TGTGCCAGCAGTAGCCCGAACACTGAAGCTTTCTTT
cdr3_aa: CASSSPNTEAFF

v_call: TRBV7-9
clone_size: NA
j_call: TRBJ2-7
d_call: TRBD1
cdr3_nt: TGTGCCAGCACCCATGACAGGGACTCCTACGAGCAGTACTTC
cdr3_aa: CASTHDRDSYEQYF

v_call: TRBV2
clone_size: NA
j_call: TRBJ1-4
d_call: NA
cdr3_nt: TGTGCCAGCAGCCTGACAAGAACTAATGAAAAACTGTTTTTT
cdr3_aa: CASSLTRTNEKLFF

v_call: TRBV6-1
clone_size: NA
j_call: TRBJ2-7
d_call: TRBD2
cdr3_nt: TGTGCCAGCAGTGACCCCGCGGGGGGGGAAATCACCTACGAGCAGTACTTC
cdr3_aa: CASSDPAGGEITYEQYF

v_call: TRBV27
clone_size: NA
j_call: TRBJ1-5
d_call: NA
cdr3_nt: TGTGCCAGCAGAGGGGGGGTGTATCAGCCCCAGCATTTT
cdr3_aa: CASRGGVYQPQHF